The rows below give T cell receptor beta chains drawn from one sample of a study of siplizumab effects on memory and regulatory T cells. Profiled with immunoSEQ multiplex PCR; TCRdb holds only in-frame clones, not every one. The sample lists 85,000 to 130,000 clones; 75% to 95% were seen once. The specimen sequenced was CD4+ T cells sorted from blood. All receptors come from a human donor in good health. Some clones in this sample may be carry-over from other donors' samples. CDR3s include the opening cysteine and the closing phenylalanine or tryptophan. A D gene is named only where the DNA matches it firmly. For some rows the clone size is stated as once, few or many, or as a class when expanded; others skip it.

CDR3 DNA: TGCGCCAGCAGCTTGTTCGGGAGTGACTCTGGCTACACCTTC
CDR3 protein: CASSLFGSDSGYTF
clone size: few
V gene: TRBV5-1
J gene: TRBJ1-2
D gene: .

CDR3 DNA: TGTGCCAGCAGTTTCGGACAGGGGAGGGAATTGAGAGGTGGCTACACCTTC
CDR3 protein: CASSFGQGRELRGGYTF
clone size: once
V gene: TRBV28
J gene: TRBJ1-2
D gene: TRBD1

CDR3 DNA: TGTGCCAGCAGCGTGACAGGGGGGGACGGCTACACCTTC
CDR3 protein: CASSVTGGDGYTF
clone size: once
V gene: TRBV5-6
J gene: TRBJ1-2
D gene: TRBD1

CDR3 DNA: TGTGCCAGCTCACCACCGAGGAGCGGGAGTATAGATACGCAGTATTTT
CDR3 protein: CASSPPRSGSIDTQYF
clone size: .
V gene: TRBV18
J gene: TRBJ2-3
D gene: TRBD2

CDR3 DNA: TGTGCCAGCAGCGGAGCAGGGGACGCTAACTATGGCTACACCTTC
CDR3 protein: CASSGAGDANYGYTF
clone size: .
V gene: TRBV7-9
J gene: TRBJ1-2
D gene: .

CDR3 DNA: TGTGCCAGCAGCCGGCTAGCGGGTACGGGAGATACGCAGTATTTT
CDR3 protein: CASSRLAGTGDTQYF
clone size: .
V gene: TRBV7-9
J gene: TRBJ2-3
D gene: TRBD2

CDR3 DNA: TGTGCCAGCAGCCTCGGTACGGCAGGCGATACGCAGTATTTT
CDR3 protein: CASSLGTAGDTQYF
clone size: .
V gene: TRBV7-3
J gene: TRBJ2-3
D gene: .

CDR3 DNA: TGTGCCAGCTCGCGACGACAATCAGGGGAGCAGTTCTTC
CDR3 protein: CASSRRQSGEQFF
clone size: .
V gene: TRBV18
J gene: TRBJ2-1
D gene: .

CDR3 DNA: TGTGCCAGCTCAATCGACAATCCAGCGATAAGCACAGATACGCAGTATTTT
CDR3 protein: CASSIDNPAISTDTQYF
clone size: once
V gene: TRBV18
J gene: TRBJ2-3
D gene: .

CDR3 DNA: TGTGCCAGTACCCGACGAGGGACAGGGGGTGCGTTGAACTATGGCTACACCTTC
CDR3 protein: CASTRRGTGGALNYGYTF
clone size: .
V gene: TRBV19
J gene: TRBJ1-2
D gene: TRBD1

CDR3 DNA: TGTGCCAGCTCACTGGGTAGCGGGAGCGGCACAGATACGCAGTATTTT
CDR3 protein: CASSLGSGSGTDTQYF
clone size: .
V gene: TRBV18
J gene: TRBJ2-3
D gene: TRBD2

CDR3 DNA: TGTGCCAGTACCAGCGGGAGAGCCAAAAACATTCAGTACTTC
CDR3 protein: CASTSGRAKNIQYF
clone size: .
V gene: TRBV19
J gene: TRBJ2-4
D gene: TRBD2

CDR3 DNA: TGTGCCAGCAGTGAACAGCGTGCTAATAATTCACCCCTCCACTTT
CDR3 protein: CASSEQRANNSPLHF
clone size: .
V gene: TRBV2
J gene: TRBJ1-6
D gene: .

CDR3 DNA: TGTGCCAGCAGTTTTAGCGGGAGGGCCGGGGATGAGCAGTTCTTC
CDR3 protein: CASSFSGRAGDEQFF
clone size: once
V gene: TRBV27
J gene: TRBJ2-1
D gene: TRBD2

CDR3 DNA: TGTGCCAGCAGCGCGGGACTAGCGGGAGGACCCTCCTACGAGCAGTACTTC
CDR3 protein: CASSAGLAGGPSYEQYF
clone size: .
V gene: TRBV2
J gene: TRBJ2-7
D gene: TRBD2

CDR3 DNA: TGTGCCAGCAGCTTAGCGGGGACCTTCACAGATACGCAGTATTTT
CDR3 protein: CASSLAGTFTDTQYF
clone size: .
V gene: TRBV7-2
J gene: TRBJ2-3
D gene: .

CDR3 DNA: TGCAGTGCTAGTGGGGTCGGGGAGCTGTTTTTT
CDR3 protein: CSASGVGELFF
clone size: .
V gene: TRBV20-1
J gene: TRBJ2-2
D gene: .

CDR3 DNA: TGTGCCAGCAGTGTGGGAGGGCAAGATACGCAGTATTTT
CDR3 protein: CASSVGGQDTQYF
clone size: .
V gene: TRBV6-4
J gene: TRBJ2-3
D gene: TRBD2

CDR3 DNA: TGTGCCAGCAGTCGCCGACAGGGAACCTACAATGAGCAGTTCTTC
CDR3 protein: CASSRRQGTYNEQFF
clone size: .
V gene: TRBV7-2
J gene: TRBJ2-1
D gene: TRBD1

CDR3 DNA: TGTGCCAGCACCACCCTCAGGAGGGCCTCGGGGATGAACACTGAAGCTTTCTTT
CDR3 protein: CASTTLRRASGMNTEAFF
clone size: .
V gene: TRBV28
J gene: TRBJ1-1
D gene: .

CDR3 DNA: TGTGCCAGCAGCGATGTCAGGGGTTGCACCTTC
CDR3 protein: CASSDVRGCTF
clone size: .
V gene: TRBV6-6
J gene: TRBJ1-2
D gene: .

CDR3 DNA: TGTGCCAGCTCACCAACCCAGCGGGAGAACACAGATACGCAGTATTTT
CDR3 protein: CASSPTQRENTDTQYF
clone size: .
V gene: TRBV18
J gene: TRBJ2-3
D gene: TRBD2

CDR3 DNA: TGTGCCAGCAGCTTAGTGGGCGGGAGGGCCGGCGGGACCGGGGAGCTGTTTTTT
CDR3 protein: CASSLVGGRAGGTGELFF
clone size: .
V gene: TRBV7-2
J gene: TRBJ2-2
D gene: TRBD2

CDR3 DNA: TGTGCCAGTTTTACAGGGGGAGCATACACCGGGGAGCTGTTTTTT
CDR3 protein: CASFTGGAYTGELFF
clone size: .
V gene: TRBV19
J gene: TRBJ2-2
D gene: TRBD1

CDR3 DNA: TGCAGCGTGGCATCGGACCAGAACACTGAAGCTTTCTTT
CDR3 protein: CSVASDQNTEAFF
clone size: .
V gene: TRBV29-1
J gene: TRBJ1-1
D gene: .

CDR3 DNA: TGTGCCAGCAGCGTAGGTGAGGGGAACACCGGGGAGCTGTTTTTT
CDR3 protein: CASSVGEGNTGELFF
clone size: .
V gene: TRBV9
J gene: TRBJ2-2
D gene: .

CDR3 DNA: TGTGCCAGCAGCTTTTCTGGGGGGAGAAACAATGAGCAGTTCTTC
CDR3 protein: CASSFSGGRNNEQFF
clone size: .
V gene: TRBV11-2
J gene: TRBJ2-1
D gene: .

CDR3 DNA: TGTGCCAGCAGCACGTACAAGAGCTCTGGAAACACCATATATTTT
CDR3 protein: CASSTYKSSGNTIYF
clone size: .
V gene: TRBV28
J gene: TRBJ1-3
D gene: .

CDR3 DNA: TGTGCCAGCTTTGGTACGGGAGGGTACCAGGGTGAGCAGTTCTTC
CDR3 protein: CASFGTGGYQGEQFF
clone size: .
V gene: TRBV14
J gene: TRBJ2-1
D gene: TRBD2

CDR3 DNA: TGTGCCAGCAGTTACAGGGGTATCGGGGAGCTGTTTTTT
CDR3 protein: CASSYRGIGELFF
clone size: .
V gene: TRBV6-5
J gene: TRBJ2-2
D gene: .

CDR3 DNA: TGTGCCAGCACCCAGACCCCGAACCCCCAGTACTTC
CDR3 protein: CASTQTPNPQYF
clone size: .
V gene: TRBV6-6
J gene: TRBJ2-5
D gene: .

CDR3 DNA: TGTGCCAGCAGCGTAGTGAGCGGGTCCACAGATACGCAGTATTTT
CDR3 protein: CASSVVSGSTDTQYF
clone size: once
V gene: TRBV9
J gene: TRBJ2-3
D gene: .

CDR3 DNA: TGTGCCTGGGAGACAGGGGCGGGTCAGCCCCAGCATTTT
CDR3 protein: CAWETGAGQPQHF
clone size: once
V gene: TRBV30
J gene: TRBJ1-5
D gene: TRBD1

CDR3 DNA: TGTGCCAGCAGCGAAAGGACAGGGGGTAATTCACCCCTCCACTTT
CDR3 protein: CASSERTGGNSPLHF
clone size: .
V gene: TRBV2
J gene: TRBJ1-6
D gene: TRBD1

CDR3 DNA: TGCAGCGCCCAGACTAGCGGGAGCCCGTGGGAGCAGTACTTC
CDR3 protein: CSAQTSGSPWEQYF
clone size: once
V gene: TRBV29-1
J gene: TRBJ2-7
D gene: TRBD2

CDR3 DNA: TGTGCCTGGAGTGTAGGTGGCGGGGGGACCCAAGATACGCAGTATTTT
CDR3 protein: CAWSVGGGGTQDTQYF
clone size: .
V gene: TRBV30
J gene: TRBJ2-3
D gene: TRBD2